A single sample is the source of the 5 T cell receptor beta chains below, sequenced in a study of spatial heterogeneity in lung cancer. Noted time point: sample taken at primary tumor resection. Whole RNA, isolated from tumor, nontumor lung or frozen PBMC, was sequenced without prior sorting. MiXCR was run by TCRdb on the 5' RACE reads, yielding one entry per CDR3 protein. The top ten hold under 15% of the sample, which has more than 1,000 distinct CDR3 sequences, about 7% seen once. The starting material was normal lung tissue next to the tumor, obtained at surgery. Source of these receptors: a male donor with early-stage non-small cell lung cancer.

Notes on this clonotype: Little can be read into the size of this beta chain, an off-target read in a library designed for alpha chains. The V gene is TRBV30, the J gene TRBJ2-7; 10 nucleotides agree with TRBD1. Germline V gene data show CDR1 as GTSNPN and CDR2 as SVGIG (reference sequence). The CDR3 has 17 amino acids. Losses at the gene ends were 1 base for V and 0 bases for J; bases not matched to a gene: 9. The CDR3 sequence: CAWSATDRGPYSYEQYF. The DNA of the CDR3 is TGTGCCTGGAGTGCTACCGACAGGGGGCCTTACTCCTACGAGCAGTACTTC.

This clonotype was seen at least ten times. The library was built for alpha chains, so this beta chain is an off-target read and its size means little. The chain employs TRBV20-1 and TRBJ2-1; 8 bases map to TRBD2. This CDR3 has 15 amino acids. Germline lookup yields CDR1 DFQATT and CDR2 SNEGSKA (reference sequence). The J segment lost 9 bases and the V segment lost 5 bases, leaving 15 bases of the junction unmatched. Written as DNA, the CDR3 is TGCAGTGCTCCGACGGCAGCGGGAGATGCGAGTGAGCAGTTCTTC. It translates to CSAPTAAGDASEQFF.

This clonotype is labeled as medium-sized. This beta chain turned up in a library designed for alpha chains; as an off-target read, its abundance says little. The rearrangement uses TRBV20-1 and TRBJ1-3; 7 bases are shared with TRBD1. CDR3 length: 13 amino acids. CDR1 DFQATT and CDR2 SNEGSKA come from the germline V gene (reference sequence). Losses at the gene ends were 6 bases for V and 1 base for J; bases not matched to a gene: 3. In DNA, the CDR3 is TGCAGTGCCCAACAGGGGTCTGGAAACACCATATATTTT. This codes for CSAQQGSGNTIYF.

By sample share, this clonotype is large. A library prepared for alpha chains yielded this beta chain as an off-target read; its size is of little meaning. The rearrangement uses TRBV2 and TRBJ1-5; no clear D gene. Trimming left V 2 bases short and J 2 bases short, with 7 bases between. The CDR3 covers 14 residues. Germline V CDR1 and CDR2: SNHLY, FYNNEI. The CDR3 spells CASSERVGNQPQHF. The CDR3 nucleotides read TGTGCCAGCAGTGAAAGGGTGGGCAATCAGCCCCAGCATTTT.

By share, this clonotype counts as large. Because this beta chain is a stray read in a library intended to capture alpha chains, its abundance should not be given much weight. The chain links TRBV7-2 to TRBJ2-3, with 8 bases fitting TRBD2. CDR3 length: 16 amino acids. Germline V gene data show CDR1 as SGHTA and CDR2 as FQGNSA. Losses at the gene ends were 5 bases for V and 8 bases for J; bases not matched to a gene: 15. Here the CDR3 reads CASSPGGGGPYGTQYF. The CDR3 DNA follows: TGTGCCAGCAGCCCCGGGGGCGGGGGGCCCTATGGTACGCAGTATTTT.